This entry features one T cell receptor beta chain sequence. The sample belongs to a study of shared clonotypes between healthy human individuals. Clones were sequenced by immunoSEQ multiplex PCR, and TCRdb holds only the in-frame ones, with some missing. The sample records approximately 640,000 clones, 90% being singletons. Germline CDR1 MNHEY, CDR2 SMNVEV (reference sequence). This CDR3 contains 15 residues. Germline trimming cut 5 bases from V and 3 bases from J; bases unmatched to any gene: 7. This sequence was found in a man between 18 and 35 years old in good health. Some clones in this sample may be carry-over from other donors' samples. V and J are TRBV27 and TRBJ2-7; TRBD1 matches 10 bases. Sequenced input: memory CD8+ T cells from PBMCs. Specified subset: CD45RO+ cells pooled with CCR7-negative TemRA cells. CDR3 nucleotides: TGTGCCAGCAGTCCCCAGACAGGGGGCGGCTACGAGCAGTACTTC. Protein: CASSPQTGGGYEQYF.